This TCR beta chain stems from a study of blood T cell repertoires in COVID-19. The overall study: The cDNA or gDNA used as material had been derived from T cells, B-cell-depleted T cells, or PBMCs.

Original handling: Estimation of nucleated cell counts was performed using reference gene primer amplification. Sequencing used immunoSEQ multiplex PCR; TCRdb keeps in-frame clones, though not all of them. V, J and clone size were drawn from that table, and D and trimming were deduced from the DNA. The table lists about 260,000 clones, around four fifths of them singletons. Germline values: CDR1 SEHNR, CDR2 FQNEAQ (reference sequence). This CDR3 has 19 residues. J gave up 0 bases and V 0 bases, and 7 bases lay outside the gene matches. This sequence originates from a man aged 55 to 69 with acute or convalescent COVID-19. Input material: peripheral blood. This chain joins TRBV7-9 and TRBJ2-1; TRBD2 aligns across 11 bases. The CDR3 loop is CASSLAGTSGGYSYNEQFF. The CDR3 DNA follows: TGTGCCAGCAGCTTAGCGGGCACTAGCGGGGGCTACTCCTACAATGAGCAGTTCTTC.